This T cell receptor (beta chain) originates from a study of human T cells and chemical hapten exposure. The library labeled individual cDNA molecules by adding unique molecular identifiers to them. TCRdb used MiXCR to reprocess the RACE reads, holding one entry per CDR3 protein. The data hold approximately 60,000 distinct CDR3 sequences, with around 9.3% observed a single time. This clonotype was found many times. The junction had 12 bases not matched to a gene; V was cut back by 7 bases and J by 11 bases. In germline, CDR1 is MNHEY, CDR2 SVGEGT. CDR3 length: 13 residues. The time point is: patch test 1, 2 weeks after DPC sensitization. Treatment specified: therapeutic diphenylcyclopropenone sensitization with weekly scalp DPC.

The source material was whole blood, sampled in connection with sensitization to the hapten diphenylcyclopropenone (DPC). This chain links TRBV6-2 or TRBV6-3 with TRBJ2-3, with TRBD2 matching 7 bases. This clonotype was sampled from a woman in her forties with alopecia areata. Some clones in this sample may be carry-over from other donors' samples. The CDR3 DNA is TGTGCCAGCACCAATCCGTGGGGGGAGGGGCAGTATTTT. This encodes CASTNPWGEGQYF.